The source of this TCR beta chain is a study of neurological immune-mediated disorders. Study-wide results and limits: None of the CDR3 amino acid sequences in expanded clones turned up in more than one subject, which points to private repertoires in all groups. HTLV-1-associated myelopathy had the most TCR clonal expansion, while multiple sclerosis had the least, a level that fell below healthy controls.

The CDR3 has 16 residues. Germline V gene lookup returns CDR1 ENHRY and CDR2 SYGVKD. V shed 3 bases and J shed 8 bases, with 19 bases lying between them. TCRdb passed the 5' RACE reads through MiXCR, listing each CDR3 protein once. The table lists about 79,000 distinct CDR3 sequences, less than 15% of them singletons, with approximately 6.8% in the top ten. This clonotype came up many times. Its antigen remains unidentified. The chain is built from TRBV10-3 and TRBJ1-4; no definite D call. This sequence originates from a woman in her forties or fifties in good health. The material sequenced was PBMCs. This CDR3 is CAISEGLSQLGEKLFF. In DNA form, the CDR3 reads TGTGCCATCAGTGAAGGCTTGTCCCAGTTAGGGGAAAAACTGTTTTTT.